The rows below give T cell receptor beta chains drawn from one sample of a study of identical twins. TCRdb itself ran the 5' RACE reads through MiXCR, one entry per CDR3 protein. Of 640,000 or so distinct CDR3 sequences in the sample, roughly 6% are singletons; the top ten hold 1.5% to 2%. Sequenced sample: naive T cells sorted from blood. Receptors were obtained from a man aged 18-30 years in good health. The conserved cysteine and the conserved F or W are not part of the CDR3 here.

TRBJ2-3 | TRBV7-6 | ASSLSSGERDTQY
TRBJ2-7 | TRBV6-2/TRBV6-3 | ASSWKAGAPYEQY
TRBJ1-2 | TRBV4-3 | ASSQDKGGFYGYT
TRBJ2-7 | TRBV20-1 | SARAPWTSGSYEQY
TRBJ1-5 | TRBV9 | ASSVSGTGQPQH
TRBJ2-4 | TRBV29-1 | SVGPRRVIKNIQY
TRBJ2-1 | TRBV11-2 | ASGAYYNEQF
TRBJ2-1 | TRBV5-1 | ASSLQGVGLTAGGYNEQF
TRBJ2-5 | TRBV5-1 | ASSPRDSTPIQQETQY
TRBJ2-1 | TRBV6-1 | ASSPLGGQKTNEQF
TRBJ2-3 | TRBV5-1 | ASSFLDSPTDTQY
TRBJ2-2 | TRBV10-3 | AISEWARVPLRDSANTGELF
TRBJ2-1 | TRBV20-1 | SAKTWTSERLGGEQF
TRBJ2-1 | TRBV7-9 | ASSSVGDNEQF
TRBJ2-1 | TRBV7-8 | ASSWGSVAGNPQQF
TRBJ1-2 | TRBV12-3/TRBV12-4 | ASSLGRYGYT
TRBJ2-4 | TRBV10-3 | AISGDGANIQY
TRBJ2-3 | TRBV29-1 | SVALHTQY
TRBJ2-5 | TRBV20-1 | SASLAGGGQETQY
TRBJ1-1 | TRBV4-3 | ASSQDWSADTEAF
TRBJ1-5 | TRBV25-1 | ASSPESSGPQH
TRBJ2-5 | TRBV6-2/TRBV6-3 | ASTSSGRGETQY
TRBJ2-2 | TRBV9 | ASSVVGGDGELF
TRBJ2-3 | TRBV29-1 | ALQRDTQY
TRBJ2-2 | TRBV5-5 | ASSRAVAGIGELF
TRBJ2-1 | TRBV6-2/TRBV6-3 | ASSYSMDTRLDEQF
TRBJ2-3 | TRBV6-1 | ASSKNRGSDTQY
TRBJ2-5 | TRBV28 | ASSSDREAGLKTQY
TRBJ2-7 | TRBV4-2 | ASSLGTPSSYEQY
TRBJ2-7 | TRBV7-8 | ASSLFSRTSSYEQY
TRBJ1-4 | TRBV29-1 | SVRGGPDEKLF
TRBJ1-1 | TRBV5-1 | ASSLGRFLNTEAF
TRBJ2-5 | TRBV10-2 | ASSESRLAGVQETQY
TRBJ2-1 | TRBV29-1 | SVTYYGEQF
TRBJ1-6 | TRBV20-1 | SARKEPYNSPLH
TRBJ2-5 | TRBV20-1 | SAPVAVGLGETQY
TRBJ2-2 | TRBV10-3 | AIRRGRTGELF